The 25 T cell receptor beta chains presented below share a single source sample, sequenced in a study of T cell clonality in common variable immunodeficiency. The data were produced by immunoSEQ multiplex PCR, yet TCRdb's version contains in-frame clones alone and is incomplete. Found here are 30,000 to 40,000 clones, no singletons; the ten largest cover 0.95%. Sequencing was performed on peripheral blood mononuclear cells. Receptors originate from a person aged 18 to 70 in good health.

There are many counts of this clone. The read ends 3 residues early relative to the CDR3; the germline J gene fills the gap. The chain joins TRBV4-1 to TRBJ1-2, with 7 bases aligning to TRBD1. The V gene end was trimmed by 4 bases and the J gene end by 0 bases; junction bases not matched to a gene: 5. Germline loops: CDR1 MGHRA, CDR2 YSYEKL. The CDR3 sequence is 15 residues long. The CDR3 DNA, read in part, is TGCGCCAGCAGCCCCCAGGGGGGTGCTAACTATGGC. Its protein is CASSPQGGANYG. The whole CDR3 protein reads CASSPQGGANYGYTF.

This clone was picked up many times. The read comes to an end 3 residues before the CDR3 does, leaving the germline J gene to fill in the end. The chain links TRBV6-2 or TRBV6-3 to TRBJ2-1; D is possibly TRBD2 (5 bases). This CDR3 has 12 residues. The V end was cut by 6 bases, the J end by 7 bases, with 10 bases between. Germline lookup yields CDR1 MNHEY and CDR2 SVGEGT. CDR3 sequence reads: CASSPSWNEQFF. CDR3 DNA, as far as it was read: TGTGCCAGCAGCCCTAGCTGGAATGAG.

This clone has ten or more counts. The sequence runs out 3 residues before the end of the CDR3; the remainder is reconstructed from the germline J gene. The rearrangement uses TRBV19 and TRBJ2-7; a weak D match, TRBD1 (6 bases). The length of the CDR3 is 14 residues. Trimming pared 3 bases from V and 0 bases from J, leaving 9 bases between. Per germline, CDR1 LNHDA and CDR2 SQIVND (reference sequence). The sequenced CDR3 bases are TGTGCCAGTAGTATTGGGGGCGCCTCCTACGAG. It translates to CASSIGGASYE. The full CDR3 is CASSIGGASYEQYF. Supplemented by reference TRBV19 and TRBJ2-7, the full variable domain reads DGGITQSPKYLFRKEGQNVTLSCEQNLNHDAMYWYRQDPGQGLRLIYYSQIVNDFQKGDIAEGYSVSREKKESFPLTVTSAQKNPTAFYLCASSIGGASYEQYFGPGTRLTVT.

This clone was seen many times. From the germline J gene comes the end of the CDR3, since the read stops 3 residues before it. V is TRBV20-1 and J is TRBJ2-7, with 14 bases lining up with TRBD2. Trimming took 5 bases from V and 5 from J; bases not matched to a gene: 5. This CDR3 comprises 14 residues. Germline-derived CDR1 and CDR2 are DFQATT and SNEGSKA (reference sequence). CDR3 sequence reads: CSAVSGLAGDEQYF. The sequenced part of the CDR3 DNA is TGCAGTGCTGTATCGGGACTAGCGGGAGACGAG.

This clone was counted many times. Read sequence stops 3 residues before the CDR3 end, and the germline J gene provides the missing end. The genes are TRBV2 and TRBJ2-7, with 7 nucleotides matching TRBD2. The ends lost 7 bases at V and 2 bases at J; junction bases unmatched: 11. This CDR3 is 15 amino acids long. CDR1 and CDR2 from the germline V gene are SNHLY and FYNNEI. CDR3 bases read: TGTGCCAGCACCCTCTCGACTAGCCCTGCCTACGAG. Protein product: CASTLSTSPAYE. The whole CDR3 is CASTLSTSPAYEQYF.

The sample holds many counts of this clone. The read ends 3 residues shy of where the CDR3 ends; the end is completed using the germline J gene. The rearrangement links TRBV30 to TRBJ2-3; D not certain. V gave up 0 bases and J gave up 4 bases, with 5 bases separating them. Germline CDR1 is GTSNPN and CDR2 is SVGIG (reference sequence). The CDR3 runs to 12 residues. CDR3 DNA, as far as it was read: TGTGCCTGGAGTGTGTCTTCAGATACG. It specifies CAWSVSSDT. The whole CDR3 region reads CAWSVSSDTQYF.

This clone has a count of ten or more. The junction departs from germline at one end; a sequencing error may be responsible. Read sequence stops 3 residues before the CDR3 end, and the germline J gene provides the missing end. This sequence joins TRBV4-2 and TRBJ2-2; D might be TRBD2 (6 bases). The V gene's germline CDR1 is LGHNA and CDR2 YNFKEQ. This CDR3 has 14 amino acids. The CDR3 DNA, read in part, is TGCGCCAGCAGCGATCGGAGGGGAAACGGGGAG. Translation gives CASSDRRGNGE. The whole CDR3 sequence reads CASSDRRGNGELFF.

The sample holds many counts of this clone. The read gets to within 3 residues of the CDR3 end, and the germline J gene fills in the rest. The J gene is TRBJ2-3, the V gene TRBV6-9, with 15 bases that match TRBD2. This CDR3 contains 21 residues. The junction had 15 bases not matched to a gene; V was cut back by 2 bases and J by 3 bases. Germline V CDR1 and CDR2: MNHGY, SVAAGI. CDR3 protein: CASSYRSGLAGGPGSTDTQYF. CDR3 DNA (partial): TGTGCCAGCAGTTATCGATCAGGACTAGCGGGGGGGCCGGGTTCTACAGATACG.

This clone was detected many times. The CDR3 end is not reached by the read, which stops 3 residues before it; the germline J gene fills it in. The chain links TRBV11-2 to TRBJ2-7, with D maybe TRBD2 (6 bases). CDR1 and CDR2 from the germline V gene are SGHAT and FQNNGV. The length of the CDR3 is 11 residues. Trimming pared 6 bases from V and 3 bases from J, leaving 6 bases between. The sequenced CDR3 bases are TGTGCCAGCAGGGGGGGCTACGAG. Translation gives CASRGGYE. The CDR3 in full is CASRGGYEQYF.

This clone was counted ten times or more. Partial CDR3 DNA: TGTGCCAGCAGTCTAGACAGGGGCTCCTACAATGAG. Translation gives CASSLDRGSYNE. The entire CDR3 protein reads CASSLDRGSYNEQFF. The gene calls are TRBV7-2 and TRBJ2-1; TRBD1 matches 8 bases. The read comes to an end 3 residues before the CDR3 does, leaving the germline J gene to fill in the end. From germline, CDR1 is SGHTA and CDR2 FQGNSA. V shed 6 bases, J shed 0 bases, and the junction held 4 bases outside the gene matches. The CDR3 is made up of 15 amino acids.

This clone was counted at least ten times. Read sequence stops 3 residues before the CDR3 end, and the germline J gene provides the missing end. The gene calls are TRBV12-3 or TRBV12-4 and TRBJ1-4; maybe TRBD1 (6 bases). The CDR3 runs to 15 residues. V lost 3 bases to trimming and J lost 3 bases, with 11 bases between them. CDR3 DNA (partial): TGTGCCAGCAGTTTTCGAGGGGGAGCTAATGAAAAA. Translated: CASSFRGGANEK. The CDR3, in full, reads CASSFRGGANEKLFF.

Ten or more counts support this clone. The read comes to an end 3 residues before the CDR3 does, leaving the germline J gene to fill in the end. This rearrangement joins TRBV9 to TRBJ2-1; D is perhaps TRBD2 (6 bases). V lost 1 base to trimming and J lost 4 bases, with 15 bases between them. The CDR3 has 16 residues. CDR1 and CDR2 (germline): SGDLS, YYNGEE. This CDR3 reads CASSVLSSGLYNEQFF. The covered CDR3 bases are TGTGCCAGCAGCGTATTAAGTAGCGGACTATACAATGAG.

This clone came up many times. The observed sequence ends 3 residues before the CDR3 terminus, with the missing tail filled in from the germline J gene. The V call is TRBV12-3 or TRBV12-4, the J call TRBJ2-1; TRBD1 might be the D (6 bases). The CDR3 sequence is 14 residues long. V lost 6 bases to trimming and J lost 9 bases, with 18 bases between them. The DNA read from the CDR3 is TGTGCCAGCAGGGGAGCGACAGGAGAGTTTGAG. Protein product: CASRGATGEFE. The full-length CDR3 reads as CASRGATGEFEQFF.

This clone occurred many times. Read sequence stops 3 residues before the CDR3 end, and the germline J gene provides the missing end. The chain carries TRBV20-1 and TRBJ1-3; no firm D call. Trimming shortened V by 3 bases and J by 1 base, and 7 bases separated the two germline ends. CDR1 is DFQATT, CDR2 SNEGSKA, per germline (reference sequence). CDR3 length equals 13 residues. This chain's CDR3 is CSARWQSGNTIYF. Partial CDR3 DNA: TGCAGTGCTAGGTGGCAGTCTGGAAACACC.

Ten or more counts support this clone. The read gets to within 3 residues of the CDR3 end, and the germline J gene fills in the rest. The V gene is TRBV20-1, the J gene TRBJ1-4; no definite D call. V dropped 3 bases and J dropped 3 bases, with 8 bases sitting between them. The CDR3 is made up of 13 amino acids. Germline V CDR1 and CDR2: DFQATT, SNEGSKA (reference sequence). The DNA read from the CDR3 is TGCAGTGCTAGTTTTCCGTCTAATGAAAAA. It is translated as CSASFPSNEK. The entire CDR3 protein is CSASFPSNEKLFF.

This clone was detected ten times or more. The sequenced CDR3 bases are TGTGCCAGCTCACCGACGGCTCAGGACACTGAA. Its translation is CASSPTAQDTE. The entire CDR3 sequence reads CASSPTAQDTEAFF. The V and J genes are TRBV18 and TRBJ1-1; D is unclear. The read falls 3 residues short of the CDR3 end, and the missing part is taken from the germline J gene. The V and J ends lost 3 bases and 3 bases respectively, with 11 bases between them. Germline CDR1 and CDR2: KGHSH and LQKENI. The CDR3 sequence is 14 residues long.

Many counts were recorded for this clone. At one boundary the junction diverges from the germline segment, which might be a read error. The read is 3 residues too short to cover the CDR3 end, so that end is filled in from the germline J gene. The chain employs TRBV4-2 and TRBJ1-5; D gene ambiguous. This CDR3 spans 14 amino acids. The germline V gene encodes CDR1 LGHNA and CDR2 YNFKEQ. CDR3 residues: CASSQDILGQPQHF. The covered CDR3 bases are TGCGCCAGCAGCCAAGATATTTTAGGGCAGCCC.

This clone was observed at least ten times. The read ends 3 residues before the CDR3 terminus; that terminus is restored from the germline J gene. The rearrangement joins TRBV5-6 to TRBJ2-3; tentative D call: TRBD2 (6 bases). With 2 bases removed from V and 1 base from J, the gap between germline ends came to 11 bases. CDR1 is SGHDT, CDR2 YYEEEE, per germline. The CDR3 runs to 15 residues. This CDR3 is CASSFATGGTDTQYF. The part of the CDR3 DNA that was read is TGTGCCAGCAGCTTTGCGACGGGGGGCACAGATACG. Full variable domain (rest looked up from reference TRBV5-6 and TRBJ2-3): DAGVTQSPTHLIKTRGQQVTLRCSPKSGHDTVSWYQQALGQGPQFIFQYYEEEERQRGNFPDRFSGHQFPNYSSELNVNALLLGDSALYLCASSFATGGTDTQYFGPGTRLTVL.

Ten or more counts support this clone. Read data end 3 residues before the CDR3 end; the end is taken from the germline J gene. The chain links TRBV10-3 to TRBJ2-5; a weak D match, TRBD1 (5 bases). Trimming cost V 2 bases and J 2 bases, with 9 bases left between them. CDR1 ENHRY and CDR2 SYGVKD come from the germline V gene. This CDR3 region has 14 residues. CDR3 DNA (partial): TGTGCCATCAGTGAGGTCCCAGGGCAAGAGACC. Translation: CAISEVPGQET. The entire CDR3 is CAISEVPGQETQYF.

Ten or more counts support this clone. The sequenced fragment ends 3 residues before the CDR3 boundary, so the rest is inferred from the germline J gene. The chain couples TRBV5-1 to TRBJ1-6; D call uncertain. V lost 0 bases and J lost 6, with 10 bases in between. CDR1 is SGHRS and CDR2 is YFSETQ in the germline V gene. The CDR3 runs 15 residues. The covered CDR3 bases are TGCGCCAGCAGCTTGGACAGATTTTCTAATTCACCC. Translating gives CASSLDRFSNSP. The complete CDR3 sequence is CASSLDRFSNSPLHF. The full variable domain, in which reference TRBV5-1 and TRBJ1-6 provide the parts outside the CDR3, is KAGVTQTPRYLIKTRGQQVTLSCSPISGHRSVSWYQQTPGQGLQFLFEYFSETQRNKGNFPGRFSGRQFSNSRSEMNVSTLELGDSALYLCASSLDRFSNSPLHFGNGTRLTVT.

This clone appeared many times. The read ends 3 residues before the CDR3 terminus; that terminus is restored from the germline J gene. The chain employs TRBV10-2 and TRBJ2-3; 12 nucleotides agree with TRBD2. Germline-derived CDR1 and CDR2 are WSHSY and SAAADI. The CDR3 is made up of 15 amino acids. J gave up 3 bases and V 6 bases, and 4 bases lay outside the gene matches. The sequenced part of the CDR3 DNA is TGCGCCAGCAGGGCGACTAGCGGGGGAACAGATACG. This codes for CASRATSGGTDT. The full CDR3 protein reads CASRATSGGTDTQYF.

This clone showed up many times. The read terminates 3 residues before the CDR3 end, so the remaining end is supplied by the germline J gene. The chain carries TRBV6-1 and TRBJ2-7, with 14 bases that match TRBD2. The CDR3 consists of 15 residues. Germline values: CDR1 MNHNS, CDR2 SASEGT. V lost 3 bases to trimming and J lost 2 bases; unmatched junction nucleotides: 0. The sequenced CDR3 bases are TGTGCCAGCAGTGAGGGACTAGCGGGGGCCTACGAG. Its protein is CASSEGLAGAYE. The full CDR3 is CASSEGLAGAYEQYF.

There are many counts of this clone. The sequence runs out 3 residues before the end of the CDR3; the remainder is reconstructed from the germline J gene. The chain uses TRBV3-1 (or the pseudogene TRBV3-2) and TRBJ1-1; D not resolved. Germline V gene sequence: CDR1 LGHDT, CDR2 YNNKEL (reference sequence). The length of the CDR3 is 13 residues. The covered CDR3 bases are TGTGCCAGCAGCCAAGTGGCCGTCCGAGAA. Translating gives CASSQVAVRE. The CDR3 in its entirety is CASSQVAVREAFF.

This clone was recorded at least ten times. The read ends 3 residues before the CDR3 terminus; that terminus is restored from the germline J gene. The J gene is TRBJ1-3, the V gene TRBV7-2; tentatively, D is TRBD1 (5 bases). Trimming took off 3 bases at V and 0 bases at J, with 9 bases between the two ends. The CDR3 loop spans 15 amino acids. Germline lookup yields CDR1 SGHTA and CDR2 FQGNSA. The CDR3 protein is CASSFAGSSGNTIYF. Incomplete CDR3 DNA: TGTGCCAGCAGCTTCGCAGGGAGCTCTGGAAACACC.

This clone was counted ten times or more. The read ends 3 residues shy of where the CDR3 ends; the end is completed using the germline J gene. This chain uses TRBV12-3 or TRBV12-4 with TRBJ1-5; no reliable D call. The V gene lost 8 bases and the J gene lost 1 base, with 12 bases spanning the gap. This CDR3 comprises 14 residues. The CDR3 reads CASGQTASNQPQHF. The sequenced CDR3 bases are TGTGCCAGCGGTCAAACAGCAAGCAATCAGCCC.